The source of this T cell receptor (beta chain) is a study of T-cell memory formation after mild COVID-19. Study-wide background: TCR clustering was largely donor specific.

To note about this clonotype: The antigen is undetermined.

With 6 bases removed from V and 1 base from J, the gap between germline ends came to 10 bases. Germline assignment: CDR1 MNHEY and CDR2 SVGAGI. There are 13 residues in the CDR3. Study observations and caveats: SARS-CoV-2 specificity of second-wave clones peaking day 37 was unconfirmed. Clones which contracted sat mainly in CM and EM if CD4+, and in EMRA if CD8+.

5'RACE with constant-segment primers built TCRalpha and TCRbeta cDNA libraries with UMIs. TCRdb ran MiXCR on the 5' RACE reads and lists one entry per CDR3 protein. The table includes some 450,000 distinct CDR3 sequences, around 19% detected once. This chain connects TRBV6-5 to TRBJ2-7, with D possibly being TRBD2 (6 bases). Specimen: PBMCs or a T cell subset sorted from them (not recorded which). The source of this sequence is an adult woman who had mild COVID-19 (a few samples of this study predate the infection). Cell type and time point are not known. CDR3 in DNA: TGTGCCAGCAGGGGAAGCGGGTCCTACGAGCAGTACTTC. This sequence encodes CASRGSGSYEQYF.